Listed below are T cell receptor beta chains from one sample, sequenced in a study of radiotherapy plus CTLA-4 blockade in lung cancer. Profiling relied on immunoSEQ multiplex PCR, and the TCRdb table lists in-frame clones only, not all of them. This sample yields around 44,000 clones, of which 70% to 80% are seen a single time; over 2.5% belongs to the top ten. The sequences come from peripheral blood, collected from a patient treated with radiotherapy plus ipilimumab. The receptors here all came from a human donor with non-small cell lung cancer whose response to radiotherapy plus ipilimumab could not be evaluated. CDR3s include the opening cysteine and the closing phenylalanine or tryptophan. Rows may omit the clone size; those that give it use once, few, many or a size class.

J gene: TRBJ1-1; clone size: .; V gene: TRBV7-2; CDR3 protein: CASSFPPTGMNTEAFF
J gene: TRBJ2-5; clone size: .; V gene: TRBV30; CDR3 protein: CAWTGGGGETQYF
J gene: TRBJ2-3; clone size: .; V gene: TRBV7-2; CDR3 protein: CASRLQLAGLTDTQYF
J gene: TRBJ1-4; clone size: .; V gene: TRBV28; CDR3 protein: CASSPTGHNEKLFF
J gene: TRBJ2-7; clone size: .; V gene: TRBV7-2; CDR3 protein: CASSLVASGSGGEQYF
J gene: TRBJ1-5; clone size: .; V gene: TRBV5-1; CDR3 protein: CASSLDDSSPQHF
J gene: TRBJ2-3; clone size: .; V gene: TRBV27; CDR3 protein: CASGTGVRDTQYF
J gene: TRBJ2-7; clone size: .; V gene: TRBV5-6; CDR3 protein: CASSSTGEQYF
J gene: TRBJ1-2; clone size: .; V gene: TRBV28; CDR3 protein: CASSVDSVYGYTF
J gene: TRBJ2-7; clone size: .; V gene: TRBV7-7; CDR3 protein: CASSLLQGSEQYF
J gene: TRBJ1-2; clone size: .; V gene: TRBV18; CDR3 protein: CASSPRHNRDTYGYTF
J gene: TRBJ1-1; clone size: .; V gene: TRBV5-6; CDR3 protein: CASSSDRRDMNTEAFF
J gene: TRBJ1-6; clone size: .; V gene: TRBV2; CDR3 protein: CASSPRQGISSPLHF
J gene: TRBJ2-7; clone size: once; V gene: TRBV9; CDR3 protein: CASSVGGLAAIGEQYF
J gene: TRBJ2-3; clone size: once; V gene: TRBV25-1; CDR3 protein: CASSEAGSTDTQYF
J gene: TRBJ2-7; clone size: .; V gene: TRBV7-2; CDR3 protein: CASSLRRAGALYEQYF
J gene: TRBJ2-1; clone size: few; V gene: TRBV4-1; CDR3 protein: CASSQDPTILAGVINEQFF
J gene: TRBJ1-4; clone size: few; V gene: TRBV7-9; CDR3 protein: CASSLERSNEKLFF
J gene: TRBJ1-6; clone size: .; V gene: TRBV6-4; CDR3 protein: CASSREFDSPLHF
J gene: TRBJ1-1; clone size: .; V gene: TRBV7-3; CDR3 protein: CASSLSSNMNTEAFF
J gene: TRBJ1-5; clone size: few; V gene: TRBV9; CDR3 protein: CASSVAGHSNQPQHF
J gene: TRBJ1-6; clone size: .; V gene: TRBV14; CDR3 protein: CASSPTTGYNSPLHF
J gene: TRBJ2-1; clone size: .; V gene: TRBV9; CDR3 protein: CASSVLDRPVDEQFF
J gene: TRBJ1-5; clone size: few; V gene: TRBV27; CDR3 protein: CATRAGAYSNQPQHF
J gene: TRBJ2-1; clone size: .; V gene: TRBV10-3; CDR3 protein: CAISRADGGGNEQFF
J gene: TRBJ2-7; clone size: few; V gene: TRBV6-6; CDR3 protein: CASSYGGVEQYF
J gene: TRBJ2-2; clone size: .; V gene: TRBV28; CDR3 protein: CASPGNTGELFF
J gene: TRBJ2-7; clone size: .; V gene: TRBV5-4; CDR3 protein: CASSLPGGFSYEQYF
J gene: TRBJ2-3; clone size: once; V gene: TRBV25-1; CDR3 protein: CASSDQALGRVKDTQYF
J gene: TRBJ1-1; clone size: .; V gene: TRBV7-9; CDR3 protein: CASSRTTGNTEAFF
J gene: TRBJ1-4; clone size: few; V gene: TRBV7-6; CDR3 protein: CASSKNRGLGTNEKLFF
J gene: TRBJ1-4; clone size: .; V gene: TRBV28; CDR3 protein: CASSLLGGGREKLFF
J gene: TRBJ1-4; clone size: few; V gene: TRBV19; CDR3 protein: CASSPLGQGGATNEKLFF
J gene: TRBJ2-3; clone size: .; V gene: TRBV9; CDR3 protein: CASSVGPLAPSTDTQYF
J gene: TRBJ1-1; clone size: .; V gene: TRBV28; CDR3 protein: CASSLPSGGASEAFF
J gene: TRBJ2-4; clone size: .; V gene: TRBV5-5; CDR3 protein: CASSLVGGSGSGDF
J gene: TRBJ2-5; clone size: few; V gene: TRBV5-1; CDR3 protein: CASSLYSGRTGETQYF
J gene: TRBJ2-7; clone size: few; V gene: TRBV5-1; CDR3 protein: CASSLDGSSYEQYF
J gene: TRBJ1-2; clone size: .; V gene: TRBV7-9; CDR3 protein: CASSSGTGGPYGYTF
J gene: TRBJ1-6; clone size: .; V gene: TRBV9; CDR3 protein: CASSQGQIDDSPLHF
J gene: TRBJ1-2; clone size: few; V gene: TRBV28; CDR3 protein: CASSPSGLGQYGYTF
J gene: TRBJ1-3; clone size: few; V gene: TRBV5-1; CDR3 protein: CASSLGRFLGNTIYF
J gene: TRBJ2-3; clone size: .; V gene: TRBV6-1; CDR3 protein: CASSADRASTDTQYF
J gene: TRBJ1-1; clone size: .; V gene: TRBV29-1; CDR3 protein: CSVDSGTGGTEAFF
J gene: TRBJ1-3; clone size: .; V gene: TRBV11-2; CDR3 protein: CASSLDGRGSGNTIYF
J gene: TRBJ2-4; clone size: .; V gene: TRBV29-1; CDR3 protein: CSVDTGGTIQYF
J gene: TRBJ2-3; clone size: .; V gene: TRBV7-9; CDR3 protein: CASVFSDRGVLSFYTQYF
J gene: TRBJ2-7; clone size: .; V gene: TRBV29-1; CDR3 protein: CSVARLAGLSYEQYF
J gene: TRBJ2-5; clone size: .; V gene: TRBV27; CDR3 protein: CASSYAGGETQYF
J gene: TRBJ2-2; clone size: .; V gene: TRBV5-6; CDR3 protein: CASSLETGVNTGELFF
J gene: TRBJ2-3; clone size: .; V gene: TRBV9; CDR3 protein: CASSVGGSPDTQYF
J gene: TRBJ2-1; clone size: once; V gene: TRBV5-1; CDR3 protein: CASSLYWGGGDNEQFF
J gene: TRBJ2-2; clone size: .; V gene: TRBV2; CDR3 protein: CASSEEGLTGELFF
J gene: TRBJ1-2; clone size: once; V gene: TRBV28; CDR3 protein: CASSAGGTNYGYTF